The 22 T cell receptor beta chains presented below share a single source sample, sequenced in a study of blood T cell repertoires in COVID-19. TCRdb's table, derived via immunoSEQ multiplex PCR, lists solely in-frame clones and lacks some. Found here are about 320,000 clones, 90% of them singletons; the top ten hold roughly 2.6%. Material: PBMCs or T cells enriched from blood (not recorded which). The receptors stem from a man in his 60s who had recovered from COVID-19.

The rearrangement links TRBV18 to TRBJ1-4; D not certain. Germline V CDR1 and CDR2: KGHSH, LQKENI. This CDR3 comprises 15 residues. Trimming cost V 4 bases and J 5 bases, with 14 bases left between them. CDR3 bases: TGTGCCAGCTCACTGTTGGCCGAGGGAAATGAAAAACTGTTTTTT. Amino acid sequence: CASSLLAEGNEKLFF.

The chain's CDR3 is CASSLGTSGNTGELFF. The CDR3 region has the DNA TGTGCCAGCTCCCTCGGGACTAGCGGTAACACCGGGGAGCTGTTTTTT. The chain employs TRBV18 and TRBJ2-2; 11 bases line up with TRBD2. The CDR3 has 16 amino acids. V lost 6 bases, J lost 2 bases, and 5 bases stayed unmatched. CDR1 KGHSH and CDR2 LQKENI come from the germline V gene.

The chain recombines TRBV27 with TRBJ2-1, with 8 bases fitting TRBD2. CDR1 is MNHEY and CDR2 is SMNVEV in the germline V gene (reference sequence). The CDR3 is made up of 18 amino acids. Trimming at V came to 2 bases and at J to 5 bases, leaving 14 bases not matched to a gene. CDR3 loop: CASSLILRAGVADNEQFF. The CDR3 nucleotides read TGTGCCAGCAGTTTAATTTTGAGAGCGGGAGTAGCTGACAATGAGCAGTTCTTC.

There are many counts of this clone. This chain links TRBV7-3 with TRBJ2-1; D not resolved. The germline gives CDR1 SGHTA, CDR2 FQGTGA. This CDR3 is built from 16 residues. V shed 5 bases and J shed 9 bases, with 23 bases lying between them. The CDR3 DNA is TGTGCCAGCAGCCCACCTCCTACCCGGAGCTTGGGTGAGCAGTTCTTC. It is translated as CASSPPPTRSLGEQFF. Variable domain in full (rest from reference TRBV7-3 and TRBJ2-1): GAGVSQTPSNKVTEKGKYVELRCDPISGHTALYWYRQSLGQGPEFLIYFQGTGAADDSGLPNDRFFAVRPEGSVSTLKIQRTERGDSAVYLCASSPPPTRSLGEQFFGPGTRLTVL.

Here the CDR3 DNA reads TGTGCTAGTGGTTCGGTACAGGGGCTAGCCAAAAACATTCAGTACTTC. This encodes CASGSVQGLAKNIQYF. The rearrangement uses TRBV12-5 and TRBJ2-4, with TRBD1 matching over 7 bases. The J segment lost 0 bases and the V segment lost 4 bases, leaving 6 bases of the junction unmatched. The CDR3 covers 16 residues. CDR1 is LGHNT and CDR2 is FRNRAP in the germline V gene.

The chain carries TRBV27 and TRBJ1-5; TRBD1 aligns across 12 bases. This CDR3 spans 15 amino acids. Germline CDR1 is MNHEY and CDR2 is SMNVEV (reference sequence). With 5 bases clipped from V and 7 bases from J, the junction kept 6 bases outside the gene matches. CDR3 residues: CASSPGTGGGQPQHF. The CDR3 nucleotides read TGTGCCAGCAGTCCAGGGACAGGGGGCGGGCAGCCCCAGCATTTT.

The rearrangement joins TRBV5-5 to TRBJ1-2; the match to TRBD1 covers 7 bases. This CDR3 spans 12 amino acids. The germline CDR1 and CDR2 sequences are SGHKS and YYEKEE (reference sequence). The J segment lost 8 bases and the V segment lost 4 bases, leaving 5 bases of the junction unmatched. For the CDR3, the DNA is TGTGCCAGCAGCACCAGGACAGGCGGCTACACCTTC. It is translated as CASSTRTGGYTF.

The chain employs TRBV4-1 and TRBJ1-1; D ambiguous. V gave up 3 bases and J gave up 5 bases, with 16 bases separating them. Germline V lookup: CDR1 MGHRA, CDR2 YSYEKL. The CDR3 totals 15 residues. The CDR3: CASSHSASPGTEAFF. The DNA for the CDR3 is TGCGCCAGCAGCCATTCAGCCTCACCCGGGACTGAAGCTTTCTTT.

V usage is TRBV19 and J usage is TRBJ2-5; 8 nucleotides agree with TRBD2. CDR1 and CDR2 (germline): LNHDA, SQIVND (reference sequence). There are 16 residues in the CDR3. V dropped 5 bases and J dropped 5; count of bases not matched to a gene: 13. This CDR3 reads CASSSLRAGGSETQYF. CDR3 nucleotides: TGTGCCAGTAGTTCCTTGAGGGCGGGAGGATCGGAGACCCAGTACTTC.

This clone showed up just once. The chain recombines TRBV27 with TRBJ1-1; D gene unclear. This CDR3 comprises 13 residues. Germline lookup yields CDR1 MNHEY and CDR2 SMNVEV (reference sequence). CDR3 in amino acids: CATAEGMRTEAFF. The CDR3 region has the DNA TGTGCTACGGCAGAGGGTATGAGGACTGAAGCTTTCTTT.

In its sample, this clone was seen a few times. CDR3 coding DNA: TGTGCCAGCAGCAACTTAGTGGGGACAACTCGGGAGCTGTTTTTT. This codes for CASSNLVGTTRELFF. This chain uses TRBV11-3 with TRBJ2-2; the D gene is possibly TRBD1 (6 bases). The V end lost 5 bases, the J end lost 9 bases, and 19 bases lay between the germline ends. CDR1 SGHNT and CDR2 YENEEA come from the germline V gene. The CDR3 covers 15 residues. Full variable domain (remainder filled in from reference TRBV11-3 and TRBJ2-2): EAGVVQSPRYKIIEKKQPVAFWCNPISGHNTLYWYLQNLGQGPELLIRYENEEAVDDSQLPKDRFSAERLKGVDSTLKIQPAELGDSAVYLCASSNLVGTTRELFFGEGSRLTVL.

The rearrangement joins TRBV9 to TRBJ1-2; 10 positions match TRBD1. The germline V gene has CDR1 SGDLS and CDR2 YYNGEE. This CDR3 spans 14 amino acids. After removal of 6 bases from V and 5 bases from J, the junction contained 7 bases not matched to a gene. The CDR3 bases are TGTGCCAGCAACCCTGGGGACAGGGGTTATGGCTACACCTTC. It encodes CASNPGDRGYGYTF.

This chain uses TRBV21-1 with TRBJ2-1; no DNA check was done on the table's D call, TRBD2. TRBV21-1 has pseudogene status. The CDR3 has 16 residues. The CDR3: CASSTRLAGGPDEQFF. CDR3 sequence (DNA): TGTGCCAGCAGCACGCGACTAGCGGGAGGGCCGGATGAGCAGTTCTTC.

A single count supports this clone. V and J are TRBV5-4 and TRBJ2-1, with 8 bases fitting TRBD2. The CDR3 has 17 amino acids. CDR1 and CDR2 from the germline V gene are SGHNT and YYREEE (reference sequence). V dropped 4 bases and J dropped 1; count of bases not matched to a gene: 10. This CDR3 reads CASSDSERGMSYNEQFF. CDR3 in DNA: TGTGCCAGCAGCGATTCGGAGCGGGGGATGTCCTACAATGAGCAGTTCTTC.

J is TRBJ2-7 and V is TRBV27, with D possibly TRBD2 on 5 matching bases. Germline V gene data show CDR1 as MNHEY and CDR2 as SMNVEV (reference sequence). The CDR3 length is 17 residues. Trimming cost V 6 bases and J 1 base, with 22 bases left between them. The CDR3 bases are TGTGCCAGCAGCAACCAGGAGGCGGCAGGTGGATCCTACGAGCAGTACTTC. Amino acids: CASSNQEAAGGSYEQYF.

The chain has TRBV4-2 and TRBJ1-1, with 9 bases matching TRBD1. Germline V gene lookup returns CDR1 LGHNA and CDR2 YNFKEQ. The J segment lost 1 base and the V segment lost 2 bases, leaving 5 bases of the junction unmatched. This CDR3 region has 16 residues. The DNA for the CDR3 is TGTGCCAGCAGCCAACCAGCGGGACAGGGGAACACTGAAGCTTTCTTT. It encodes CASSQPAGQGNTEAFF.

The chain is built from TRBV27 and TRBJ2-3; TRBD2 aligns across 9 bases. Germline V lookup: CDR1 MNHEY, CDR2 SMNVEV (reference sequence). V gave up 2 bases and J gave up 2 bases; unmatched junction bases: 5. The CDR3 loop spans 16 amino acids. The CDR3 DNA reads TGTGCCAGCAGTTTAAGTGTAGCGGGAGCCACAGATACGCAGTATTTT. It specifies CASSLSVAGATDTQYF.

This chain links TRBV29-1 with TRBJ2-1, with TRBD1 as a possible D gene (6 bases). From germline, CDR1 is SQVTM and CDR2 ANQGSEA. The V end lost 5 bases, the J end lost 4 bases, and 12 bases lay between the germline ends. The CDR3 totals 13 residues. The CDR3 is CSVRRGGYNEQFF. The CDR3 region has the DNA TGCAGCGTTAGGAGAGGGGGTTACAATGAGCAGTTCTTC.

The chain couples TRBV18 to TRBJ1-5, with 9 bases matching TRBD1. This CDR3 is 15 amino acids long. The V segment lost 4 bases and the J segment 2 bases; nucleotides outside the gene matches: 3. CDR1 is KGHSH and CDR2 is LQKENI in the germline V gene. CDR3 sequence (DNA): TGTGCCAGCTCACTGGGACAGGGTGGCAATCAGCCCCAGCATTTT. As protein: CASSLGQGGNQPQHF.

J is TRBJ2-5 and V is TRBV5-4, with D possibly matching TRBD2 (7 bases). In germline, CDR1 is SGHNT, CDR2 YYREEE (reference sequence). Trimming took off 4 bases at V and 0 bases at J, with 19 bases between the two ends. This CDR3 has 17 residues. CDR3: CASSTRRGGYYQETQYF. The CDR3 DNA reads TGTGCCAGCAGCACGAGGAGGGGGGGCTATTACCAAGAGACCCAGTACTTC.

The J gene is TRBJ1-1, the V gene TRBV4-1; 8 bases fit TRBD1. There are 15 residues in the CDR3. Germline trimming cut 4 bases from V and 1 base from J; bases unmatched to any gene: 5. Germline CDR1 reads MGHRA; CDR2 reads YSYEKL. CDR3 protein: CASSPRTGKNTEAFF. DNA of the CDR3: TGCGCCAGCAGCCCTCGGACAGGGAAGAACACTGAAGCTTTCTTT.

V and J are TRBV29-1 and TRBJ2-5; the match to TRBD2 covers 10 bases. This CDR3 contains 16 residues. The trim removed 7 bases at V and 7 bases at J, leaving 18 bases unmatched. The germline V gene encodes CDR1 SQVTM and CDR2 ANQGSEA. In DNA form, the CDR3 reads TGCAGCGCCTCCCAACCTCTAGCGGGAGTTTCCGGGACCCAGTACTTC. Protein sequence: CSASQPLAGVSGTQYF.